This T cell receptor (beta chain) came from a study of blood T cells in healthy people across ages. This CDR3 is built from 13 residues. Germline CDR1 SGHTA, CDR2 FQGNSA. A J-beta primer mix and a sample-barcoded 5' primer were used in a second PCR of roughly 6 to 11 cycles. TCRdb redid the calling of the 5' RACE reads with MiXCR, one entry per CDR3 protein. Of fewer than 2 million distinct CDR3 sequences listed, more than 35% are singletons. For this clonotype: Its antigen remains unidentified.

Study results and caveats: The long-lived group displayed more naive CD4+ cells, plus higher diversity, than the aged donors did. A strong correlation was seen between TCR beta diversity and naive T cell percentage.

The sample comprised blood. The rearrangement uses TRBV7-2 and TRBJ2-1, with 10 bases that match TRBD1. The J call may be in error: the DNA end matches TRBJ2-7 better. The TCR comes from a human donor in good health. The CDR3, as DNA: TGTGCCAGCAGCACCCGGACAGGGGGCGAGCAGTACTTC. Its protein product is CASSTRTGGEQYF.